The 29 T cell receptor beta chains in this list originate from one sample, sequenced in a study of yellow fever vaccine responses in identical twins. Each CDR3 protein is one row after TCRdb ran MiXCR on the RT-PCR reads. There are under 20,000 distinct CDR3 sequences in the sample; roughly three quarters occur only once, and about 2.5% lies in the top ten. Sequenced material: T cells from blood (PBMCs), unsorted or a sorted subset (not recorded which), taken before or after yellow fever vaccination (not recorded which). These TCRs come from a woman aged 18-29 years who received the yellow fever vaccine.

This clonotype was seen more than once but under ten times. This chain joins TRBV5-6 and TRBJ2-3; D remains unclear. Germline CDR1 reads SGHDT; CDR2 reads YYEEEE. The CDR3 sequence is 13 residues long. V gave up 5 bases and J gave up 0 bases, with 7 bases separating them. In nucleotides, the CDR3 is TGTGCCAGCAGTAGCCAAAGCACAGATACGCAGTATTTT. It codes for CASSSQSTDTQYF.

This clonotype has only one observation. This chain joins TRBV19 and TRBJ2-3; TRBD2 might be the D (5 bases). V was shortened by 5 bases and J by 7 bases, with 10 bases between the two germline ends. Germline CDR1 LNHDA, CDR2 SQIVND (reference sequence). This CDR3 has 12 residues. Here the CDR3 DNA reads TGTGCCAGTAGTCCGGAGGCTAATACGCAGTATTTT. Its translation: CASSPEANTQYF.

The chain employs TRBV7-6 and TRBJ1-6; D unclear. Germline V lookup: CDR1 SGHVS, CDR2 FNYEAQ. Trimming took off 5 bases at V and 7 bases at J, with 15 bases between the two ends. The length of the CDR3 is 15 residues. CDR3 in amino acids: CASSPSPRENSPLHF. CDR3 DNA: TGTGCCAGCAGCCCATCGCCACGAGAGAATTCACCCCTCCACTTT.

V is TRBV5-1 and J is TRBJ1-1; 8 bases are shared with TRBD1. Germline V gives CDR1 SGHRS, CDR2 YFSETQ. The CDR3 totals 16 residues. The V gene end was trimmed by 4 bases and the J gene end by 2 bases; junction bases not matched to a gene: 10. This CDR3 is CASSVETGGVNTEAFF. In nucleotides, the CDR3 is TGCGCCAGCAGCGTGGAAACAGGGGGGGTCAACACTGAAGCTTTCTTT.

The genes are TRBV7-9 and TRBJ1-1; D remains unclear. Per germline, CDR1 SEHNR and CDR2 FQNEAQ (reference sequence). Trimming took 2 bases from V and 0 from J, leaving 10 bases between them. CDR3 length: 15 residues. Here the CDR3 reads CASSLRDGVNTEAFF. In nucleotides, the CDR3 is TGTGCCAGCAGCTTACGTGATGGAGTGAACACTGAAGCTTTCTTT.

The chain has TRBV28 and TRBJ2-1; D is ambiguous. The V end was cut by 3 bases, the J end by 9 bases, with 9 bases between. The CDR3 extends over 12 amino acids. Germline V gives CDR1 MDHEN, CDR2 SYDVKM. Written as DNA, the CDR3 is TGTGCCAGCAGTTTTAGTAGCTTTGAGCAGTTCTTC. Translating gives CASSFSSFEQFF.

V and J are TRBV15 and TRBJ2-1; TRBD1 might be the D (6 bases). This CDR3 is 13 amino acids long. CDR1 and CDR2 (germline): LNHNV, YYDKDF (reference sequence). The V end lost 8 bases, the J end lost 2 bases, and 10 bases lay between the germline ends. CDR3 sequence: CATEDRTYNEQFF. The DNA for the CDR3 is TGTGCCACCGAAGACAGGACCTACAATGAGCAGTTCTTC.

The rearrangement joins TRBV12-3 or TRBV12-4 to TRBJ1-5; TRBD1 agrees at 7 bases. V lost 6 bases to trimming and J lost 3 bases; unmatched junction nucleotides: 5. The CDR3 has 14 residues. The CDR3 is CASRSTGNNQPQHF. For the CDR3, the DNA is TGTGCCAGCAGATCGACAGGGAACAATCAGCCCCAGCATTTT.

This sequence joins TRBV15 and TRBJ1-5; D might be TRBD1 (5 bases). The V gene lost 1 base and the J gene lost 1 base, with 11 bases spanning the gap. CDR1 LNHNV and CDR2 YYDKDF come from the germline V gene (reference sequence). The CDR3 contains 16 residues. As DNA, the CDR3 is TGTGCCACCAGCAGAGTACGGGACGGCAGCAATCAGCCCCAGCATTTT. Translating it yields CATSRVRDGSNQPQHF. Combining the CDR3 with reference TRBV15 and TRBJ1-5 gives the whole variable domain DAMVIQNPRYQVTQFGKPVTLSCSQTLNHNVMYWYQQKSSQAPKLLFHYYDKDFNNEADTPDNFQSRRPNTSFCFLDIRSPGLGDTAMYLCATSRVRDGSNQPQHFGDGTRLSIL.

The J gene is TRBJ2-2, the V gene TRBV5-1; D possibly corresponds to TRBD2 (6 bases). The V gene lost 0 bases and the J gene lost 1 base, with 10 bases spanning the gap. Germline CDR1 and CDR2: SGHRS and YFSETQ. The CDR3 has 16 residues. The DNA for the CDR3 is TGCGCCAGCAGCTTGGAGGATAGCGGGAACACCGGGGAGCTGTTTTTT. This gives the protein CASSLEDSGNTGELFF.

This sequence joins TRBV2 and TRBJ1-5, with D perhaps matching TRBD1 (5 bases). The CDR3 covers 11 residues. V lost 2 bases, J lost 15 bases, and 11 bases lay in between. Germline V CDR1 and CDR2: SNHLY, FYNNEI. Written as DNA, the CDR3 is TGTGCCAGCAGTGAACGGGGGGGATTGCATTTT. It yields the protein CASSERGGLHF.

J is TRBJ2-5 and V is TRBV29-1; D is unresolved. Trimming removed 7 bases at V and 9 bases at J, with 12 bases between. Germline assignment: CDR1 SQVTM and CDR2 ANQGSEA. The CDR3 is 10 residues long. This CDR3 is CSDGPTSQYF. For the CDR3, the DNA is TGCAGCGATGGACCTACATCCCAGTACTTC.

The CDR3 sequence: CASSHIGQGATRGNTIYF. Here the CDR3 DNA reads TGTGCCAGCAGCCATATCGGACAGGGGGCGACTAGGGGAAACACCATATATTTT. The rearrangement uses TRBV4-2 and TRBJ1-3; 11 nucleotides align to TRBD1. V shed 3 bases and J 4 bases; nucleotides not matched to a gene: 11. Germline V CDR1 and CDR2: LGHNA, YNFKEQ. This CDR3 is built from 18 residues.

This clonotype was seen only once. The CDR3 sequence is CASSHPGQGRGGYTF. The CDR3 coding sequence is TGTGCCAGCAGCCATCCCGGACAGGGAAGGGGTGGCTACACCTTC. V and J are TRBV3-1 and TRBJ1-2, with TRBD1 identical over 8 bases. In germline, CDR1 is LGHDT, CDR2 YNNKEL (reference sequence). The ends lost 3 bases at V and 7 bases at J; junction bases unmatched: 10. This CDR3 comprises 15 residues. Combining the CDR3 with reference TRBV3-1 and TRBJ1-2 gives the whole variable domain DTAVSQTPKYLVTQMGNDKSIKCEQNLGHDTMYWYKQDSKKFLKIMFSYNNKELIINETVPNRFSPKSPDKAHLNLHINSLELGDSAVYFCASSHPGQGRGGYTFGSGTRLTVV.

The J gene is TRBJ1-1, the V gene TRBV12-3 or TRBV12-4; D gene uncertain. This CDR3 has 13 amino acids. V lost 3 bases to trimming and J lost 2 bases, with 7 bases between them. Here the CDR3 reads CASSFAENTEAFF. The CDR3 coding sequence is TGTGCCAGCAGTTTCGCGGAAAACACTGAAGCTTTCTTT.

This clonotype was counted between two and nine times. This chain links TRBV10-3 with TRBJ1-5; D possibly corresponds to TRBD1 (5 bases). The CDR3 loop spans 13 amino acids. V was cut by 6 bases and J by 0 bases, with 6 bases left in between. Germline V gene data show CDR1 as ENHRY and CDR2 as SYGVKD. The CDR3 loop is CAIRQDSNQPQHF. CDR3 coding DNA: TGTGCCATCAGACAGGATAGCAATCAGCCCCAGCATTTT.

This clonotype was seen more than once but under ten times. The rearrangement links TRBV7-6 to TRBJ2-2, with a weak D call TRBD1 (7 bases). The CDR3 spans 15 residues. Germline V gene lookup returns CDR1 SGHVS and CDR2 FNYEAQ. With 1 base removed from V and 7 bases from J, the gap between germline ends came to 13 bases. The DNA of the CDR3 is TGTGCCAGCAGCTTAGGTCAGGGGGGCGACGGGGAGCTGTTTTTT. Encoded protein: CASSLGQGGDGELFF. Based on the CDR3 plus reference TRBV7-6 and TRBJ2-2, the full variable domain is GAGVSQSPRYKVTKRGQDVALRCDPISGHVSLYWYRQALGQGPEFLTYFNYEAQQDKSGLPNDRFSAERPEGSISTLTIQRTEQRDSAMYRCASSLGQGGDGELFFGEGSRLTVL.

The rearrangement joins TRBV11-1 to TRBJ2-1; TRBD2 is a possible D gene (6 bases). V gave up 5 bases and J gave up 9 bases, with 14 bases separating them. Germline CDR1 and CDR2: SGHAT and FQDESV (reference sequence). The length of the CDR3 is 13 residues. The CDR3 DNA reads as TGTGCCAGCAGCAGAGGGACTGCGAGTGAGCAGTTCTTC. As protein: CASSRGTASEQFF.

This clonotype appeared a single time. This rearrangement joins TRBV15 to TRBJ1-1; no reliable D call. Germline values: CDR1 LNHNV, CDR2 YYDKDF (reference sequence). V dropped 1 base and J dropped 0 bases, with 9 bases sitting between them. The CDR3 length is 15 residues. DNA of the CDR3: TGTGCCACCAGCAGAGCCTATTCGGTGAACACTGAAGCTTTCTTT. Translated, it gives CATSRAYSVNTEAFF.

This clonotype was picked up a small number of times. The rearrangement links TRBV5-1 to TRBJ2-3; D not resolved. CDR3 size: 14 residues. The germline gives CDR1 SGHRS, CDR2 YFSETQ. Trimming pared 4 bases from V and 6 bases from J, leaving 15 bases between. The CDR3 DNA follows: TGCGCCAGCAGCCGCCCGACTGGGATTGATACGCAGTATTTT. This encodes CASSRPTGIDTQYF.

The chain links TRBV6-5 to TRBJ1-1; D perhaps matches TRBD1 (5 bases). Trimming pared 0 bases from V and 4 bases from J, leaving 9 bases between. This CDR3 has 14 residues. Germline assignment: CDR1 MNHEY and CDR2 SVGAGI. The CDR3 DNA follows: TGTGCCAGCAGTTACTCATCGGGGGGCACTGAAGCTTTCTTT. Protein product: CASSYSSGGTEAFF.

CDR3 DNA: TGCGCCAGCAGCCTACTGGGCCAGAACACTGAAGCTTTCTTT. Its protein is CASSLLGQNTEAFF. J is TRBJ1-1 and V is TRBV5-1, with D uncertain. CDR3 length: 14 amino acids. Germline CDR1 reads SGHRS; CDR2 reads YFSETQ. V lost 4 bases and J lost 1, with 11 bases in between.

The chain is built from TRBV7-9 and TRBJ2-7, with D perhaps TRBD2 (5 bases). CDR3 length: 13 amino acids. Germline V CDR1 and CDR2: SEHNR, FQNEAQ (reference sequence). The germline V and J ends were trimmed by 1 base and 7 bases, with 11 bases remaining between them. The CDR3, as DNA: TGTGCCAGCAGCTTAGGAGTAGGGAGAGAGCAGTACTTC. This sequence encodes CASSLGVGREQYF.

The chain employs TRBV4-1 and TRBJ2-7; the match to TRBD1 covers 7 bases. This CDR3 region has 15 residues. The germline CDR1 and CDR2 sequences are MGHRA and YSYEKL. Trimming took 4 bases from V and 0 from J; bases not matched to a gene: 6. The CDR3 nucleotides read TGCGCCAGCAGCCTGGGACAGAGCAGCTCCTACGAGCAGTACTTC. This sequence encodes CASSLGQSSSYEQYF.

V and J are TRBV29-1 and TRBJ2-3, with D uncertain. This CDR3 comprises 12 residues. Germline V gene lookup returns CDR1 SQVTM and CDR2 ANQGSEA. Trimming took off 7 bases at V and 4 bases at J, with 12 bases between the two ends. The chain's CDR3 is CSADVAPDTQYF. In DNA, the CDR3 is TGCAGCGCCGACGTGGCCCCAGATACGCAGTATTTT.

V and J are TRBV18 and TRBJ2-7; 8 bases line up with TRBD1. CDR1 KGHSH and CDR2 LQKENI come from the germline V gene. Losses at the gene ends were 2 bases for V and 0 bases for J; bases not matched to a gene: 0. The CDR3 contains 14 residues. The CDR3 nucleotides are TGTGCCAGCTCACCAGGGACAGGCTCCTACGAGCAGTACTTC. Its protein product is CASSPGTGSYEQYF.

This clonotype came up a few times. J is TRBJ2-3 and V is TRBV24-1; weak D call: TRBD2 (6 bases). The CDR3 covers 15 residues. With 7 bases removed from V and 0 bases from J, the gap between germline ends came to 13 bases. The germline V gene has CDR1 KGHDR and CDR2 SFDVKD. DNA of the CDR3: TGTGCCACCAGCCAACGAGCGGGCAGCACAGATACGCAGTATTTT. Translation: CATSQRAGSTDTQYF.

This chain connects TRBV7-9 to TRBJ1-2; D remains unclear. Between the trimmed V and J ends, which lost 4 bases and 4 bases, there was a span of 22 bases. The CDR3 is made up of 17 amino acids. Germline values: CDR1 SEHNR, CDR2 FQNEAQ (reference sequence). The CDR3 DNA follows: TGTGCCAGCAGCTCTGAGGCGTCAGGCGCGAGACGCTATGGCTACACCTTC. The encoded protein is CASSSEASGARRYGYTF.

The rearrangement uses TRBV15 and TRBJ2-3, with TRBD2 matching 7 bases. The CDR3 spans 17 residues. V trimming: 0 bases; J trimming: 0 bases; junction bases outside the gene matches: 6. The germline CDR1 and CDR2 sequences are LNHNV and YYDKDF (reference sequence). CDR3 amino acids: CATSRDRRETSTDTQYF. Here the CDR3 DNA reads TGTGCCACCAGCAGAGATCGGCGGGAGACTAGCACAGATACGCAGTATTTT. The full variable domain, completed using reference TRBV15 and TRBJ2-3, is DAMVIQNPRYQVTQFGKPVTLSCSQTLNHNVMYWYQQKSSQAPKLLFHYYDKDFNNEADTPDNFQSRRPNTSFCFLDIRSPGLGDTAMYLCATSRDRRETSTDTQYFGPGTRLTVL.